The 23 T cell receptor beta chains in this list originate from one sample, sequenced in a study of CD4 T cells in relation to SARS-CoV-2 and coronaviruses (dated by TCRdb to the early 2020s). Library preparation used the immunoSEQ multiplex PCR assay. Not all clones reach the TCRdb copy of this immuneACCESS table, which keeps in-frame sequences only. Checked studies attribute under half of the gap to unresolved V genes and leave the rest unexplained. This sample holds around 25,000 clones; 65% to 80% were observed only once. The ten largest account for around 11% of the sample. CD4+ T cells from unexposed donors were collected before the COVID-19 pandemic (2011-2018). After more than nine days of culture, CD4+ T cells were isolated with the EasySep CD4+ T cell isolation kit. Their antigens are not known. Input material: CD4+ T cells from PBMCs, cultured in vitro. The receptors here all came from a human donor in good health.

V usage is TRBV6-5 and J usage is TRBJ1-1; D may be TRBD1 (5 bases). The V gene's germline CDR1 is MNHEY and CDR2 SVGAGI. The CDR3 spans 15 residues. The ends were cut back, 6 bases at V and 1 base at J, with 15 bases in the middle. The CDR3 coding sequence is TGTGCCAGCAGGCCCGGGGTAGGGGCGAACACTGAAGCTTTCTTT. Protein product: CASRPGVGANTEAFF.

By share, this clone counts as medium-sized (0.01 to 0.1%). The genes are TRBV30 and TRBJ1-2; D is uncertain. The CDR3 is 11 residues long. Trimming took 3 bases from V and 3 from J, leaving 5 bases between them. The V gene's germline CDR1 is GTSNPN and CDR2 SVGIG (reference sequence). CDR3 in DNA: TGTGCCTGGAGAAGGGACTATGGCTACACCTTC. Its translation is CAWRRDYGYTF.

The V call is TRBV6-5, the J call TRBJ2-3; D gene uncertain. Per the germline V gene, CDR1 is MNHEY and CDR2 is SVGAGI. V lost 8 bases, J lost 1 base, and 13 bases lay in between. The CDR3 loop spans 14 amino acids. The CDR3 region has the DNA TGTGCCAGCGGCGAGCCAAATCGCACAGATACGCAGTATTTT. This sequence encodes CASGEPNRTDTQYF.

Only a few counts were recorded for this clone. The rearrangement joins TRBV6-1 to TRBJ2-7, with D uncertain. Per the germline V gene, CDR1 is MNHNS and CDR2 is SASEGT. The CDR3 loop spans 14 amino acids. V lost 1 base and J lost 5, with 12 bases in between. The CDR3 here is CASSEVGHSNEQYF. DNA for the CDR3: TGTGCCAGCAGTGAAGTAGGGCATTCCAACGAGCAGTACTTC.

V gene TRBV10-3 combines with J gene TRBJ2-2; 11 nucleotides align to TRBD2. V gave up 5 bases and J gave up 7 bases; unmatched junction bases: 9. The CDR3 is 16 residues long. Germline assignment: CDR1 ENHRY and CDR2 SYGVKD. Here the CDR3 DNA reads TGTGCCATCAGTACCAATAGCGGGAGGGATGTCGGGGAGCTGTTTTTT. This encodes CAISTNSGRDVGELFF.

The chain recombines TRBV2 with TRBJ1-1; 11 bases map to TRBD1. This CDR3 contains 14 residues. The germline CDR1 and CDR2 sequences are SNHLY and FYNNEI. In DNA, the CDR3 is TGTGCGATTGGGACAGGGGGGATAAACACTGAAGCTTTCTTT. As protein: CAIGTGGINTEAFF.

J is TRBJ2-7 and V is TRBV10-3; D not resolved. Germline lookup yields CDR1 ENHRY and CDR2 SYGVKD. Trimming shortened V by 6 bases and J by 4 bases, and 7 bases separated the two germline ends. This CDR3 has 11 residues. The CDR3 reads CAIRNNYEQYF. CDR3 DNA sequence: TGTGCCATCAGAAACAATTACGAGCAGTACTTC.

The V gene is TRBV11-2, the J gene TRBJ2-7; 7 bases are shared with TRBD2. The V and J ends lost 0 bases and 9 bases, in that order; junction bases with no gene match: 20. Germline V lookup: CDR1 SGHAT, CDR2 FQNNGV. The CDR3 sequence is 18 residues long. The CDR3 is CASSLDMVARTRYFGQYF. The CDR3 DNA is TGTGCCAGCAGCTTAGATATGGTAGCGAGGACTAGATACTTCGGGCAGTACTTC.

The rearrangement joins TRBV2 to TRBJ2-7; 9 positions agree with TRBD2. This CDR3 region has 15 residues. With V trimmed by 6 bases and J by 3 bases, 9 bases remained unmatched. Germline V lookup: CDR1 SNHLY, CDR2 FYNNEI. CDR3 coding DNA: TGTGCCAGCAGCGCAGCGGGAGCGGGGGGCTACGAGCAGTACTTC. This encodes CASSAAGAGGYEQYF. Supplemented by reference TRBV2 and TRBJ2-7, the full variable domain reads EPEVTQTPSHQVTQMGQEVILRCVPISNHLYFYWYRQILGQKVEFLVSFYNNEISEKSEIFDDQFSVERPDGSNFTLKIRSTKLEDSAMYFCASSAAGAGGYEQYFGPGTRLTVT.

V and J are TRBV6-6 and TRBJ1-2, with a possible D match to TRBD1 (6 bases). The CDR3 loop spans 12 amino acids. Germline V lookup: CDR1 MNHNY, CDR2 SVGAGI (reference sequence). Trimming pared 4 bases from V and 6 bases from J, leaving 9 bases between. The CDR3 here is CASSSGDHGYTF. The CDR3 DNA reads TGTGCCAGCAGTTCAGGGGATCATGGCTACACCTTC.

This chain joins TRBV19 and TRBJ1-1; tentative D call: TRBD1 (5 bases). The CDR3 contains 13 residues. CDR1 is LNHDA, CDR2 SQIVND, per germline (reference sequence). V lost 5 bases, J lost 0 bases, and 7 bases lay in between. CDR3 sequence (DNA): TGTGCCAGTAGTCGGGGCATGAACACTGAAGCTTTCTTT. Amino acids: CASSRGMNTEAFF.

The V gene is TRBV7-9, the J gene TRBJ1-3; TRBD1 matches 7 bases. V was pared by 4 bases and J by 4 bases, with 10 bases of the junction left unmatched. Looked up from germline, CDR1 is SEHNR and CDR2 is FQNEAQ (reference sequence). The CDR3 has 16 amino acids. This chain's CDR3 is CASSSPDREPGNTIYF. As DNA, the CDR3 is TGTGCCAGCAGCTCCCCCGACAGGGAACCCGGAAACACCATATATTTT.

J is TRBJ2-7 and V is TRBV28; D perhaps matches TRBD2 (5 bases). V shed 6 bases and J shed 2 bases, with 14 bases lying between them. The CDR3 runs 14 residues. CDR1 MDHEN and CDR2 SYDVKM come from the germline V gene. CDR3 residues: CASRLSAVAYEQYF. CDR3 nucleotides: TGTGCCAGCAGGCTGTCAGCGGTGGCCTACGAGCAGTACTTC. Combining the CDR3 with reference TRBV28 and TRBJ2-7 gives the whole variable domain DVKVTQSSRYLVKRTGEKVFLECVQDMDHENMFWYRQDPGLGLRLIYFSYDVKMKEKGDIPEGYSVSREKKERFSLILESASTNQTSMYLCASRLSAVAYEQYFGPGTRLTVT.

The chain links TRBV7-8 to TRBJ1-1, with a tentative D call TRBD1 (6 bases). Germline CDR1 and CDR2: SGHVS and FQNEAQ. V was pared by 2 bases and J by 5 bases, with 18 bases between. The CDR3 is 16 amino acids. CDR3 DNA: TGTGCCAGCAGCTTACTCCCCTTCGGGGGCCGTACTGAAGCTTTCTTT. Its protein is CASSLLPFGGRTEAFF.

CDR3 sequence reads: CASSLSTEVFTEAFF. The CDR3 bases are TGTGCCAGCAGTTTGAGTACAGAGGTGTTCACTGAAGCTTTCTTT. The gene calls are TRBV27 and TRBJ1-1; D uncertain. The germline V and J ends were trimmed by 3 bases and 4 bases, with 15 bases remaining between them. Germline CDR1 and CDR2: MNHEY and SMNVEV (reference sequence). The CDR3 has 15 amino acids.

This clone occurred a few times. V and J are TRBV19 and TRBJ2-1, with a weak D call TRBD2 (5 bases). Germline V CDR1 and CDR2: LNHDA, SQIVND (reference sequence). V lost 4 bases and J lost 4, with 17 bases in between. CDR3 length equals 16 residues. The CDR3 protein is CASSKEVTRGYNEQFF. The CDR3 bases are TGTGCCAGTAGTAAGGAAGTGACTCGGGGATACAATGAGCAGTTCTTC. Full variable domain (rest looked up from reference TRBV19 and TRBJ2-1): DGGITQSPKYLFRKEGQNVTLSCEQNLNHDAMYWYRQDPGQGLRLIYYSQIVNDFQKGDIAEGYSVSREKKESFPLTVTSAQKNPTAFYLCASSKEVTRGYNEQFFGPGTRLTVL.

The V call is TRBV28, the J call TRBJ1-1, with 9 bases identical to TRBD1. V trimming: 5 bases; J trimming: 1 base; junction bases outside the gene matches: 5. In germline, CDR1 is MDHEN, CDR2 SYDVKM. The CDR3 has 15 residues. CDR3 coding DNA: TGTGCCAGCAGTAGACAGGGGGGTGAGAACACTGAAGCTTTCTTT. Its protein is CASSRQGGENTEAFF.

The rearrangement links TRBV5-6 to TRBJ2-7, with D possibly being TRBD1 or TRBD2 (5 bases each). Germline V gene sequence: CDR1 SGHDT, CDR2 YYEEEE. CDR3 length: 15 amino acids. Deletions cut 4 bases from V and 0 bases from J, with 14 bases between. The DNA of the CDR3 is TGTGCCAGCAGCCCCCGGGACGTCCTCTCCTACGAGCAGTACTTC. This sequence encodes CASSPRDVLSYEQYF.

CDR3 in DNA: TGCGCCAGCAGCCCATCCCCTCCTAGCGGCTGGGGGGCCTACAATGAGCAGTTCTTC. Encoded protein: CASSPSPPSGWGAYNEQFF. This chain joins TRBV5-1 and TRBJ2-1; 7 bases fit TRBD2. V shed 4 bases, J shed 2 bases, and the junction held 18 bases outside the gene matches. Per the germline V gene, CDR1 is SGHRS and CDR2 is YFSETQ. The CDR3 totals 19 residues.

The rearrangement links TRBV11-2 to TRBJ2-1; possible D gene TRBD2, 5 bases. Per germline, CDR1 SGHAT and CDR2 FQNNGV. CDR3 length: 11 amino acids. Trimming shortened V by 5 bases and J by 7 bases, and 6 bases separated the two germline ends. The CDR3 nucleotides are TGTGCCAGCAGCAGAGGGAATGAGCAGTTCTTC. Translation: CASSRGNEQFF.

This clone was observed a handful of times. CDR3 sequence reads: CASSSLTGTGGASGTGELFF. The CDR3 DNA reads as TGTGCCAGCAGCTCCCTTACCGGGACAGGGGGCGCTTCGGGCACCGGGGAGCTGTTTTTT. The rearrangement uses TRBV7-3 and TRBJ2-2; 12 nucleotides agree with TRBD1. Germline CDR1 and CDR2: SGHTA and FQGTGA. This CDR3 has 20 residues. The J segment lost 4 bases and the V segment lost 4 bases, leaving 16 bases of the junction unmatched.

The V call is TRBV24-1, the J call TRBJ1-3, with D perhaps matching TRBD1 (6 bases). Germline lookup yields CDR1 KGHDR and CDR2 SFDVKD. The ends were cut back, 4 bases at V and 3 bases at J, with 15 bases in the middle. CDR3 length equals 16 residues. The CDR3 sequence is CATSEPGTIDGNTIYF. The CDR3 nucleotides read TGTGCCACCAGTGAACCCGGGACAATAGATGGAAACACCATATATTTT.

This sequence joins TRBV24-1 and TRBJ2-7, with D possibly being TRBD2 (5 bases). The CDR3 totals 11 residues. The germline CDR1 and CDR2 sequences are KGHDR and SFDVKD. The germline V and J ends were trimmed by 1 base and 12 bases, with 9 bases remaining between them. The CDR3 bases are TGTGCCACCAGTGATTTAACTAGAATGTACTTC. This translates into CATSDLTRMYF.